These 9 T cell receptor beta chains were all obtained from the same sample, sequenced in a study of control samples from healthy donors and cancer patients. The table came from immunoSEQ multiplex PCR; TCRdb's copy has only in-frame clones and leaves some out. The sample records fewer than 70,000 clones, 85% to 95% being singletons. Source material: blood. These receptors originate from a man younger than 40 in good health.

The gene calls are TRBV6-2 or TRBV6-3 and TRBJ2-5; the match to TRBD2 covers 8 bases. From germline, CDR1 is MNHEY and CDR2 SVGEGT. V shed 2 bases, J shed 1 base, and the junction held 15 bases outside the gene matches. CDR3 size: 19 residues. The CDR3 DNA is TGTGCCAGCAGTTACCCTATCCAAAGGCAGCGGGGGACCCAAGAGACCCAGTACTTC. Amino acid sequence: CASSYPIQRQRGTQETQYF.

This chain connects TRBV24-1 to TRBJ1-4; D perhaps matches TRBD1 (5 bases). CDR3 length equals 16 residues. CDR1 and CDR2 from the germline V gene are KGHDR and SFDVKD. Between the trimmed V and J ends, which lost 4 bases and 1 base, there was a span of 12 bases. The CDR3 here is CATSEGRGRTNEKLFF. The CDR3 DNA follows: TGTGCCACCAGTGAGGGACGGGGCAGAACTAATGAAAAACTGTTTTTT.

V and J are TRBV9 and TRBJ2-5; TRBD2 matches at 9 bases. This CDR3 region has 15 residues. After removal of 0 bases from V and 6 bases from J, the junction contained 6 bases not matched to a gene. Germline assignment: CDR1 SGDLS and CDR2 YYNGEE. CDR3 sequence reads: CASSVGGGASQTQYF. The DNA for the CDR3 is TGTGCCAGCAGCGTAGGCGGGGGGGCCTCGCAGACCCAGTACTTC.

This chain links TRBV27 with TRBJ1-2; 11 positions agree with TRBD1. V shed 4 bases, J shed 4 bases, and the junction held 5 bases outside the gene matches. The CDR3 spans 15 residues. The germline CDR1 and CDR2 sequences are MNHEY and SMNVEV (reference sequence). This CDR3 is CASSSRTGGVYGYTF. The CDR3 coding sequence is TGTGCCAGCAGTTCGCGGACAGGGGGCGTCTATGGCTACACCTTC.

This clone was detected once. The chain combines TRBV20-1 with TRBJ2-1, with D possibly matching TRBD2 (5 bases). Looked up from germline, CDR1 is DFQATT and CDR2 is SNEGSKA (reference sequence). CDR3 length: 11 amino acids. Trimming removed 5 bases at V and 7 bases at J, with 9 bases between. The DNA for the CDR3 is TGCAGTGCTCTACGGGAAAATGAGCAGTTCTTC. Translating gives CSALRENEQFF.

V gene TRBV3-1 (or the pseudogene TRBV3-2) combines with J gene TRBJ2-7, with 9 nucleotides matching TRBD1. The CDR3 has 15 residues. Trimming cost V 4 bases and J 6 bases; bases outside gene matches: 10. CDR1 LGHDT and CDR2 YNNKEL come from the germline V gene (reference sequence). The DNA for the CDR3 is TGTGCCAGCAGCCCCACCCCGGGGACAGGGAGCGAGCAGTACTTC. Amino acid sequence: CASSPTPGTGSEQYF.

CDR3: CASSPDPGENIQYF. For the CDR3, the DNA is TGTGCCAGCAGCCCCGACCCAGGGGAGAACATTCAGTACTTC. The chain combines TRBV11-2 with TRBJ2-4, with D perhaps matching TRBD1 (6 bases). The CDR3 totals 14 residues. In germline, CDR1 is SGHAT, CDR2 FQNNGV. Trimming left V 5 bases short and J 7 bases short, with 15 bases between.

The rearrangement uses TRBV19 and TRBJ2-1; no definite D call. CDR3 length: 11 amino acids. Germline CDR1 reads LNHDA; CDR2 reads SQIVND (reference sequence). Trimming removed 3 bases at V and 8 bases at J, with 5 bases between. CDR3 amino acids: CASSMYDEQFF. The CDR3 bases are TGTGCCAGTAGTATGTACGATGAGCAGTTCTTC.

This chain uses TRBV7-3 with TRBJ2-5, with D tentatively TRBD1 (6 bases). V was clipped by 4 bases and J by 5 bases, with 14 bases between them. The CDR3 consists of 14 residues. CDR1 and CDR2 from the germline V gene are SGHTA and FQGTGA. The DNA for the CDR3 is TGTGCCAGCAGCTCAGGGGTGATAGGGGAGACCCAGTACTTC. This encodes CASSSGVIGETQYF.